This T cell receptor beta chain emerged from a study of post-analysis software for immune sequencing data. Overall study: Patients with relapsing-remitting, secondary progressive and progressive-relapsing multiple sclerosis courses were all represented.

Notes on this clonotype: Its antigen is undetermined.

Germline V CDR1 and CDR2: SGHRS, YFSETQ. This CDR3 is built from 15 residues. With 3 bases removed from V and 11 bases from J, the gap between germline ends came to 21 bases. Findings and caveats of the study: With TRBV5-6, TRBV5-1 and TRBV20-1 included, about five TRBV segments were more frequent in patients than in controls. When compared against controls, multiple sclerosis patients showed significantly lower normalized Chao1 diversity.

Sequencing libraries made from TCR beta cDNA carried unique molecular identifiers. Researchers reported approximately 500,000 cDNA molecules coming from approximately 1 to 10 million T cells. TCRdb reanalysed the PCR reads using MiXCR and keeps one entry per CDR3 protein. Of fewer than 850,000 distinct CDR3 sequences listed, less than 35% are singletons. This TCR was sampled from a girl under 18 with multiple sclerosis. Sequenced input: blood. The V gene is TRBV5-1, the J gene TRBJ2-1; maybe TRBD2 (5 bases). The CDR3 DNA reads as TGCGCCAGCAGCTCCCTTTCGGAGATCGGGAATCAGCAGTTCTTC. Protein sequence: CASSSLSEIGNQQFF. The complete variable domain, with remaining parts taken from reference TRBV5-1 and TRBJ2-1, reads KAGVTQTPRYLIKTRGQQVTLSCSPISGHRSVSWYQQTPGQGLQFLFEYFSETQRNKGNFPGRFSGRQFSNSRSEMNVSTLELGDSALYLCASSSLSEIGNQQFFGPGTRLTVL.